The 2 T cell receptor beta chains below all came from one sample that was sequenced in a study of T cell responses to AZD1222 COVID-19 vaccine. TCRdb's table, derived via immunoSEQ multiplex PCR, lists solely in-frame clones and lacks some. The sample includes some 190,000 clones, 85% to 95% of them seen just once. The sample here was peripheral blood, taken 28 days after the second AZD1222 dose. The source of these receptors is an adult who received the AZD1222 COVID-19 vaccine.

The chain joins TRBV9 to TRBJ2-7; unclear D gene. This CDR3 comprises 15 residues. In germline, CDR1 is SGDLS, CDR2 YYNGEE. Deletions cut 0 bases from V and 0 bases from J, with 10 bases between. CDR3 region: CASSVASGRSYEQYF. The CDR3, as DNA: TGTGCCAGCAGCGTAGCGTCCGGGCGCTCCTACGAGCAGTACTTC.

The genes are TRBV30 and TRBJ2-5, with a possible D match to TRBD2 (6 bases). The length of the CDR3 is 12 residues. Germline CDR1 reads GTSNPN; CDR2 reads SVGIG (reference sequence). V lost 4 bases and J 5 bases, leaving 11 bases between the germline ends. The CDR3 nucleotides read TGTGCCTGGACAACCAGCGGGGAGACCCAGTACTTC. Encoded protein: CAWTTSGETQYF. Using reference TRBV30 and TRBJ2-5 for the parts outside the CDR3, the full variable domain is SQTIHQWPATLVQPVGSPLSLECTVEGTSNPNLYWYRQAAGRGLQLLFYSVGIGQISSEVPQNLSASRPQDRQFILSSKKLLLSDSGFYLCAWTTSGETQYFGPGTRLLVL.